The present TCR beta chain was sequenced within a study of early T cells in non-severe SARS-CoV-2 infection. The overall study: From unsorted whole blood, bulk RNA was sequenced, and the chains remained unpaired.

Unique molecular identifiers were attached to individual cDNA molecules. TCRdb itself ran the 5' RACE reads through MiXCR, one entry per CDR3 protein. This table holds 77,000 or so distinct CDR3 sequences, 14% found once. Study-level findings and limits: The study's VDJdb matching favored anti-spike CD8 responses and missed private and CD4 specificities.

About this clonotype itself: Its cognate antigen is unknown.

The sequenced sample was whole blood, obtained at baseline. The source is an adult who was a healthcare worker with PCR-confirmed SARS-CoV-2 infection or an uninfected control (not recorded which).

This CDR3 reads CASNTLRGTDTQYF. CDR3 nucleotides: TGCGCCAGCAACACCTTACGGGGGACGGATACGCAGTATTTT. The chain recombines TRBV5-1 with TRBJ2-3, with TRBD2 as a possible D gene (6 bases). V was cut by 6 bases and J by 6 bases, with 17 bases left in between. The CDR3 consists of 14 residues. Germline-derived CDR1 and CDR2 are SGHRS and YFSETQ. Complete variable domain (other parts from reference TRBV5-1 and TRBJ2-3): KAGVTQTPRYLIKTRGQQVTLSCSPISGHRSVSWYQQTPGQGLQFLFEYFSETQRNKGNFPGRFSGRQFSNSRSEMNVSTLELGDSALYLCASNTLRGTDTQYFGPGTRLTVL.